The sequence of this T cell receptor (beta chain) was determined in a study of chemoradiotherapy in HPV16-positive cancers. In the study overall: Candidate HPV-specific clones and shared TCR motifs came from a couple of HPV16-positive patients.

Repertoires were sampled repeatedly during chemoradiotherapy. Findings and caveats of the study: Only a couple of HPV16-positive patients supplied the functional HPV-specificity definition. Non-HPV-specific T cells did not expand in tumors during treatment, whereas candidate HPV-specific clones and E7-related motifs did.

Worth noting for this clone: Antigen: not known.

The V gene end was trimmed by 7 bases and the J gene end by 7 bases; junction bases not matched to a gene: 8. Germline CDR1 is MNHNS and CDR2 is SASEGT. This CDR3 has 13 residues. Data came from immunoSEQ multiplex PCR; TCRdb stores just in-frame clones and leaves some out. The sample has over 15,000 clones; just under 80% are singletons. The specimen was obtained from a patient who underwent chemoradiotherapy. The rearrangement links TRBV6-1 to TRBJ2-5, with 8 bases aligning to TRBD1. This TCR came from a human donor with HPV-associated anogenital cancer. The chain's CDR3 is CASILQGARTQYF. The CDR3, as DNA: TGTGCCAGCATACTCCAGGGGGCGCGGACCCAGTACTTC.